The T cell receptor beta chain under discussion was sequenced for a study of regulatory T cells in long-lasting Graves disease. About the research overall: Graves' disease counted as persistent after over 5 years of antithyroid drugs with positive TSH receptor antibodies. Study conclusions and caveats: Persistent Graves' patients possessed reduced TCR diversity relative to recently diagnosed ones.

This clonotype has just a few counts. Its target is unknown. J lost 5 bases, V lost 3 bases, and 3 bases had no gene match. This CDR3 is 14 amino acids long. Germline V gives CDR1 DFQATT, CDR2 SNEGSKA (reference sequence). Arm-PCR with iRepertoire HTBI primers amplified the CDR3 regions for these TCR beta libraries. MiXCR was run by TCRdb on the multiplex PCR reads, yielding one entry per CDR3 protein. This table holds under 500,000 distinct CDR3 sequences, roughly 20% found once. Time point in this sample: persistent/refractory GD, antithyroid drugs over 5 years with positive TRAb. Researchers made the TCR library from RNA that was extracted from PBMCs.

The sequencing used peripheral blood mononuclear cells (PBMCs), collected when the disease was refractory, from a patient treated with antithyroid drugs. This TCR was sampled from a female donor with Graves disease. This chain links TRBV20-1 with TRBJ2-2; 10 bases match TRBD1. The CDR3 sequence: CSASDRGRTGELFF. The CDR3 DNA sequence: TGCAGTGCTAGTGACAGGGGGCGTACCGGGGAGCTGTTTTTT.